The clone carrying this TCR beta chain was detected only a few times. Its target is not known. The data belong to a study of T cell repertoires in cytomegalovirus infection. For the study at large: CMV epitopes that were recently identified and HLA-C-restricted were used alongside well-studied HLA-B-restricted ones. Matching HLA type and CMV infection were both indicated by public TCR beta signatures. Whole-study results and caveats: The ex vivo response was dominated by HLA-C-restricted CMV-specific TCR beta clonotypes.

In TCRdb, the reads were re-called with MiXCR into one record per CDR3 protein. The sample records around 900,000 distinct CDR3 sequences, less than 40% being singletons. Sample: cultured CD8+ T cells from PBMCs, taken from culture after CMV antigen stimulation. This sequence originates from a human donor in good health (CMV status not recorded). Some clones in this sample may be carry-over from other donors' samples.

The CDR3 nucleotides are TGTGCCAGCAGTTACTCGTGGGGGGCCTATGAGCAGTTCTTC. Its protein product is CASSYSWGAYEQFF. The chain has TRBV6-8 and TRBJ2-1; D possibly uses TRBD1 or TRBD2 (6 bases each). Germline V gives CDR1 MNHGY, CDR2 SAAAGT. The CDR3 length is 14 residues. Trimming took off 0 bases at V and 8 bases at J, with 11 bases between the two ends.